Sequencing of this T cell receptor (beta chain) was carried out in a study of PD-1 blockade in classical Hodgkin lymphoma. Study-level points and caveats: Factors driving the repertoire differences, possibly disease activity or prior therapy, remain undefined. In newly diagnosed patients, baseline TCR diversity was reportedly below that of healthy donors.

In regard to this clone: Its antigen is currently unknown.

Produced via immunoSEQ multiplex PCR; TCRdb's table is partial and in-frame only. This repertoire shows tens of thousands of clones, roughly 92% found once; its top ten account for about 2.5%. Time point here: newly diagnosed, previously untreated cHL patient sample. Germline assignment: CDR1 MNHEY and CDR2 SMNVEV (reference sequence). V was trimmed by 4 bases and J by 1 base, leaving 13 bases between them. There are 15 residues in the CDR3. The sample was peripheral blood mononuclear cells (PBMCs). The sequence was collected from a human donor with classical Hodgkin lymphoma. The rearrangement uses TRBV27 and TRBJ1-2; D perhaps matches TRBD1 (5 bases). CDR3 loop: CASSYKRGLNYGYTF. CDR3 nucleotide sequence: TGTGCCAGCAGTTACAAGAGGGGCCTTAACTATGGCTACACCTTC.